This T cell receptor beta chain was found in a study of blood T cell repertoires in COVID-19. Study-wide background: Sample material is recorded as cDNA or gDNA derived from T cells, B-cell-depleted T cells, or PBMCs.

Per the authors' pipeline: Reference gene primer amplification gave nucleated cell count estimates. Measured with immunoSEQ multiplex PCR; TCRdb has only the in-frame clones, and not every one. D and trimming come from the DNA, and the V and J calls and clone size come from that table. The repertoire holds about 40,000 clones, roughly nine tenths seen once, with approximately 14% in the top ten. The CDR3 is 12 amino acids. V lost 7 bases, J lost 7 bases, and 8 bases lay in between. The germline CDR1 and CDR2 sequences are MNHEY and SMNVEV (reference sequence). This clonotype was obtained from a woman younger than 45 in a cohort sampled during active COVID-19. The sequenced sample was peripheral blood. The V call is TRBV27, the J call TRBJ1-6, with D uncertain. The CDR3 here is CASTARNSPLHF. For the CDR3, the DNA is TGTGCCAGCACCGCGAGGAATTCACCCCTCCACTTT.